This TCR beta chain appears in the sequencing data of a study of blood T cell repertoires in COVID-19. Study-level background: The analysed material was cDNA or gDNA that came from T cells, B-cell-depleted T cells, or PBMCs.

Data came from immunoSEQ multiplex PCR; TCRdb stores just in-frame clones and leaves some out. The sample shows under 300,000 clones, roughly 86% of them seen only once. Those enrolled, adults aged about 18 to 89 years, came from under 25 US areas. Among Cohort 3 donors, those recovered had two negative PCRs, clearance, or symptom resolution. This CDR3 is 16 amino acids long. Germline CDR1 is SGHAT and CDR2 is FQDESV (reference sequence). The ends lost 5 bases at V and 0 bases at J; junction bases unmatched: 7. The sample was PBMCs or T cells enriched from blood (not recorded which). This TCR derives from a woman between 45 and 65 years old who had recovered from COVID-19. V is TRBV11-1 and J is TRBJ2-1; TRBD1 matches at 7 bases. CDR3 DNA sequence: TGTGCCAGCAGCACCCGACAGGGATTCTCCTACAATGAGCAGTTCTTC. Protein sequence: CASSTRQGFSYNEQFF.